These T cell receptor beta chains were read from a single sample in a study of blood T cell repertoires in COVID-19. TCRdb's table, derived via immunoSEQ multiplex PCR, lists solely in-frame clones and lacks some. The sample contains about 260,000 clones, around nine tenths of which appear only once. Source material: peripheral blood. Receptor source: a woman in her 70s with COVID-19, enrolled during active disease. The CDR3 runs from the conserved cysteine through the conserved F or W. The order of the fields is V gene, CDR3 length, J gene, D gene, clone size, CDR3 protein, CDR3 DNA. A D gene is named only where the DNA matches it firmly. Some rows mark clone size as missing; the rest say once, few, many or name a class of expanded clone.

TRBV10-3	12	TRBJ1-3	.	.	CAIAAGGNTIYF	TGTGCCATCGCGGCGGGTGGAAACACCATATATTTT
TRBV19	15	TRBJ2-3	TRBD1	.	CASRITGGLTDTQYF	TGTGCCAGTAGAATAACAGGGGGCTTGACAGATACGCAGTATTTT
TRBV24-1	14	TRBJ2-2	TRBD2	.	CATSDSGDTGELFF	TGTGCCACCAGTGATAGCGGGGACACCGGGGAGCTGTTTTTT
TRBV5-1	15	TRBJ1-1	.	.	CASSLAGQGLPEAFF	TGCGCCAGCAGCTTGGCTGGGCAGGGGCTGCCTGAAGCTTTCTTT
TRBV5-4	14	TRBJ1-6	TRBD1	.	CASSSGQANSPLHF	TGTGCCAGCAGCTCGGGACAGGCTAATTCACCCCTCCACTTT
TRBV9	13	TRBJ2-2	.	.	CASSVAQTGELFF	TGTGCCAGCAGCGTAGCACAGACCGGGGAGCTGTTTTTT
TRBV28	15	TRBJ1-4	TRBD1	few	CASSPTGGSNEKLFF	TGTGCCAGCAGTCCCACAGGGGGATCTAATGAAAAACTGTTTTTT
TRBV6-2/TRBV6-3	15	TRBJ1-4	TRBD1	.	CASSSWTGANEKLFF	TGTGCCAGCAGTTCCTGGACAGGGGCTAATGAAAAACTGTTTTTT
TRBV27	15	TRBJ2-3	TRBD2	.	CASSFELAGMDTQYF	TGTGCCAGCAGTTTCGAACTAGCGGGTATGGATACGCAGTATTTT
TRBV6-6	13	TRBJ1-2	TRBD1	once	CASSPGQDYGYTF	TGTGCCAGCAGCCCGGGACAGGACTATGGCTACACCTTC
TRBV10-3	14	TRBJ2-1	TRBD1	.	CAISDAQGANEQFF	TGTGCCATCAGTGATGCACAGGGGGCCAATGAGCAGTTCTTC
TRBV7-2	18	TRBJ2-7	TRBD2	.	CASSFLAGQNQRMYEQYF	TGTGCCAGCAGCTTCCTAGCGGGCCAGAATCAGCGGATGTACGAGCAGTACTTC
TRBV6-2/TRBV6-3	15	TRBJ1-5	.	once	CASSYTPGRRQPQHF	TGTGCCAGCAGTTACACGCCGGGAAGGCGTCAGCCCCAGCATTTT
TRBV6-6	15	TRBJ2-7	.	once	CASSYGRTWTYEQYF	TGTGCCAGCAGTTACGGGCGGACATGGACCTACGAGCAGTACTTC
TRBV9	13	TRBJ2-7	.	.	CASSARLTGEQYF	TGTGCCAGCAGCGCCAGATTAACGGGGGAGCAGTACTTC